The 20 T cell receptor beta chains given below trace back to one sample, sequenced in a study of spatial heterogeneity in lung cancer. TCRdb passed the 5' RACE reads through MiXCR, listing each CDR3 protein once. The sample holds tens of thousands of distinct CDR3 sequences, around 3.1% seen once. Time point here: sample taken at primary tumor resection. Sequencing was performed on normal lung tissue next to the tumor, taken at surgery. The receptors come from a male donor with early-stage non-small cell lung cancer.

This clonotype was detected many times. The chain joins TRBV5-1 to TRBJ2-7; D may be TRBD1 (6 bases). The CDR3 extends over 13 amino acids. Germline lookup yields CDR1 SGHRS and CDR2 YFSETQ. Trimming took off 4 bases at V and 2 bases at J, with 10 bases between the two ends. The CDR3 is CASSNGQTYEQYF. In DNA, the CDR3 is TGCGCCAGCAGCAACGGACAGACCTACGAGCAGTACTTC.

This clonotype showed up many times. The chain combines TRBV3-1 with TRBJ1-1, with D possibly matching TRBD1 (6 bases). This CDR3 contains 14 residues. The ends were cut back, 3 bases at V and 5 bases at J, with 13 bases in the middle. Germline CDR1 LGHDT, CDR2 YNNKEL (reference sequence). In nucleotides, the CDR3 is TGTGCCAGCAGCCAGGTTAAGGGGGGGACTGAAGCTTTCTTT. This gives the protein CASSQVKGGTEAFF.

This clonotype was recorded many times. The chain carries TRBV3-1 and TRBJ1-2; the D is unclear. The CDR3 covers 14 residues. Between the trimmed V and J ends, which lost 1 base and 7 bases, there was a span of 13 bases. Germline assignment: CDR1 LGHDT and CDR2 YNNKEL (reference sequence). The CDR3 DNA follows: TGTGCCAGCAGCCAAGGATTTGGGGAGACTGGCTACACCTTC. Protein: CASSQGFGETGYTF. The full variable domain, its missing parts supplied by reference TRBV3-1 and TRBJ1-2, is DTAVSQTPKYLVTQMGNDKSIKCEQNLGHDTMYWYKQDSKKFLKIMFSYNNKELIINETVPNRFSPKSPDKAHLNLHINSLELGDSAVYFCASSQGFGETGYTFGSGTRLTVV.

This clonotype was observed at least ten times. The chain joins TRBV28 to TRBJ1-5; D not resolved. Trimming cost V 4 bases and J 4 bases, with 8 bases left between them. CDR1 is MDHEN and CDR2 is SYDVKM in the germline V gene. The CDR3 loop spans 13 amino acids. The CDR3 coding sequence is TGTGCCAGCAGTTCACCAACTAATCAGCCCCAGCATTTT. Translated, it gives CASSSPTNQPQHF.

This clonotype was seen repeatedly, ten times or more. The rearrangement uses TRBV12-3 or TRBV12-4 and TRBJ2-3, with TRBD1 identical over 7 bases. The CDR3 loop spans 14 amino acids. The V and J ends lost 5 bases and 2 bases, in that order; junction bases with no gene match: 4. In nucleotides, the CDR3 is TGTGCCAGCAGTCCGGGACAGATCACAGATACGCAGTATTTT. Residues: CASSPGQITDTQYF.

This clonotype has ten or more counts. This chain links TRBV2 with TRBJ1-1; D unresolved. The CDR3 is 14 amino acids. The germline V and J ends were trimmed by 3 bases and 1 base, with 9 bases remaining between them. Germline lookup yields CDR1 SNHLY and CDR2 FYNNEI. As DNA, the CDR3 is TGTGCCAGCAGTGAGGCTGGGGAGAACACTGAAGCTTTCTTT. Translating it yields CASSEAGENTEAFF.

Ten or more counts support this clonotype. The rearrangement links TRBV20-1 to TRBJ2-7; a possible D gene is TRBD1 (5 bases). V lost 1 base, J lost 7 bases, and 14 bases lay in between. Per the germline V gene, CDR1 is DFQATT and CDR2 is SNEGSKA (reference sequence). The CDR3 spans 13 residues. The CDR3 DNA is TGCAGTGCTAGAGTTTCAGGGCCTCGGGAGCAGTACTTC. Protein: CSARVSGPREQYF.

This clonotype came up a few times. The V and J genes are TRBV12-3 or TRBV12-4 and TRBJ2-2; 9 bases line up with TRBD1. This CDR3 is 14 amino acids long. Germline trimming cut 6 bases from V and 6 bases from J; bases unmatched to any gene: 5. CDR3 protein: CASRQGALPGELFF. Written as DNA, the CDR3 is TGTGCCAGCAGACAGGGGGCGCTCCCCGGGGAGCTGTTTTTT.

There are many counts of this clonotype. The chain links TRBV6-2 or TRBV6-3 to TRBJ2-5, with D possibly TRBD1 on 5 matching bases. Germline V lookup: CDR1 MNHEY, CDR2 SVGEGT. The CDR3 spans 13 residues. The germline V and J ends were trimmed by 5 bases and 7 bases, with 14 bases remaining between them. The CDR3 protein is CASSPQGFGTQYF. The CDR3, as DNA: TGTGCCAGCAGTCCTCAGGGCTTTGGGACCCAGTACTTC.

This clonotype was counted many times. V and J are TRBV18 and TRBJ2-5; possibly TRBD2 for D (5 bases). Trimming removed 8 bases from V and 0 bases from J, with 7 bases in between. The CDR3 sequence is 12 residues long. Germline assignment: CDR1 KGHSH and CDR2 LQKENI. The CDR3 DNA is TGTGCCAGCGCGACTAACCAAGAGACCCAGTACTTC. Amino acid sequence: CASATNQETQYF.

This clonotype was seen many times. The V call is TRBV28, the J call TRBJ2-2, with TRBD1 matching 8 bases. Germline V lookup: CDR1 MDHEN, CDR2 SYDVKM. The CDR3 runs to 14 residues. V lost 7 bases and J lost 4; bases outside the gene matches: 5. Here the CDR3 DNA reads TGTGCCAGCACGAGGACAGGGAGCACCGGGGAGCTGTTTTTT. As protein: CASTRTGSTGELFF.

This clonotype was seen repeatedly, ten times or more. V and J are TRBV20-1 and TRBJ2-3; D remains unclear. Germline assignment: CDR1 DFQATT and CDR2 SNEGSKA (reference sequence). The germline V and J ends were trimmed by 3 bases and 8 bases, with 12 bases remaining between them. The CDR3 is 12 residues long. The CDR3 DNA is TGCAGTGCTAGGGTCTCCTTCGGTACGCAGTATTTT. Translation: CSARVSFGTQYF.

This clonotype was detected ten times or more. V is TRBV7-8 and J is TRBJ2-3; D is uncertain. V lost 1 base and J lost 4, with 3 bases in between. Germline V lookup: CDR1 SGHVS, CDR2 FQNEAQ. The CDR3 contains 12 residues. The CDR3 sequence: CASSLVSDTQYF. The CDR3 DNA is TGTGCCAGCAGCTTAGTGTCAGATACGCAGTATTTT. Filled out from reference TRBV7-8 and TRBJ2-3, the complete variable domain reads GAGVSQSPRYKVAKRGQDVALRCDPISGHVSLFWYQQALGQGPEFLTYFQNEAQLDKSGLPSDRFFAERPEGSVSTLKIQRTQQEDSAVYLCASSLVSDTQYFGPGTRLTVL.

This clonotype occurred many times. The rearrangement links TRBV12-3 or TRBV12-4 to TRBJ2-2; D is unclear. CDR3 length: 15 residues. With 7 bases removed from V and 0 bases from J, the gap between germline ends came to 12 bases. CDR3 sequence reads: CASTPQTPNTGELFF. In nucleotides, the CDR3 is TGTGCCAGCACCCCGCAGACACCGAACACCGGGGAGCTGTTTTTT.

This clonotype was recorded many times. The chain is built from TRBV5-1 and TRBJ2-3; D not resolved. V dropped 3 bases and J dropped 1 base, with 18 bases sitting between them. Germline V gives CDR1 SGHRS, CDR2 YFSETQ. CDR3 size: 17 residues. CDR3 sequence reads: CASSSAPTGGGTDTQYF. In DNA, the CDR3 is TGCGCCAGCAGCTCGGCCCCTACGGGCGGTGGCACAGATACGCAGTATTTT.

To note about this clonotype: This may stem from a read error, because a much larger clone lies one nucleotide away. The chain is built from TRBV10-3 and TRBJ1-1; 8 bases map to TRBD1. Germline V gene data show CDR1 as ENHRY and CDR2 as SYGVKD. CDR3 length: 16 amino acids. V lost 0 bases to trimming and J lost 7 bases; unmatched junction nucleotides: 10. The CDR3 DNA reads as TGTGCCATCAGTGAGTCAGGGCTGACAGGGGCGATTGAAGCTTTCTTT. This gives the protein CAISESGLTGAIEAFF.

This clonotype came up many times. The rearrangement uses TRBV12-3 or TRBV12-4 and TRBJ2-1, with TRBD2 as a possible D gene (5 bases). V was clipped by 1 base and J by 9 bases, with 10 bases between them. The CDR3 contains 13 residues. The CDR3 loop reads CASSLGGPGEQFF. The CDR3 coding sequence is TGTGCCAGCAGTTTAGGAGGGCCCGGTGAGCAGTTCTTC.

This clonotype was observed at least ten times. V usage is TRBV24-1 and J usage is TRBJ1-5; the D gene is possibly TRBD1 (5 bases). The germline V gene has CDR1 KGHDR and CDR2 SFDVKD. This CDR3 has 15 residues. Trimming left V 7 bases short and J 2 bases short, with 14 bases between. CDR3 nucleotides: TGTGCCACCAGCTCCGGGGGAGAGGGCAATCAGCCCCAGCATTTT. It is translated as CATSSGGEGNQPQHF.

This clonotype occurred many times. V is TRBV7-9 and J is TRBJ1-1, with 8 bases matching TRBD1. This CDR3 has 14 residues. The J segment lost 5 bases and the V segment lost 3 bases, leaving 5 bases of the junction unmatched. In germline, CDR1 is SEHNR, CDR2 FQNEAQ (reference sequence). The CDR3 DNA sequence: TGTGCCAGCAGCTTCGGACAGGGAGGGACTGAAGCTTTCTTT. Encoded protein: CASSFGQGGTEAFF.

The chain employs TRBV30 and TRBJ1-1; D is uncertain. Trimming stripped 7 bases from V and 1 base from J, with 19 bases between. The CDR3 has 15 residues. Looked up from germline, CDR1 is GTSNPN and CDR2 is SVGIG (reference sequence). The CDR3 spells CASRLRQPRNTEAFF. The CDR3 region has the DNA TGTGCCTCTCGACTGCGGCAGCCACGGAACACTGAAGCTTTCTTT.